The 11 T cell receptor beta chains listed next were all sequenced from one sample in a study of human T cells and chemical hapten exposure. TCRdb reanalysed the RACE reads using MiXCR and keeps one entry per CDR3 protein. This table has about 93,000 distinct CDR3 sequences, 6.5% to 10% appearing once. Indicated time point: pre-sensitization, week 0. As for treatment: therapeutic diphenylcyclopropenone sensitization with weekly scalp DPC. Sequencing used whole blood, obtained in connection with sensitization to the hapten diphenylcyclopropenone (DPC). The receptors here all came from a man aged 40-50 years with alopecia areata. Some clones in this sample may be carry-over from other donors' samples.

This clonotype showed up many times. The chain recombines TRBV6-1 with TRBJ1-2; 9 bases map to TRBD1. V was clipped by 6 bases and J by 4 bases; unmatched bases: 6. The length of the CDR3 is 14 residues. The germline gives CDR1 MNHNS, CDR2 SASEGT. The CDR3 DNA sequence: TGTGCCAGCAGATCCACGACAGGGGGCTATGGCTACACCTTC. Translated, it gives CASRSTTGGYGYTF.

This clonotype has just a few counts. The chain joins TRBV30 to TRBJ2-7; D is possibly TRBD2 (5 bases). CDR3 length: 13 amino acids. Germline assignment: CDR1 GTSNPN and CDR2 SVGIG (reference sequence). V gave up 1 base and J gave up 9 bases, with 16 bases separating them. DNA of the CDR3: TGTGCCTGGAGTGCCCCGAACGCTCGGGGGCAGTACTTC. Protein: CAWSAPNARGQYF.

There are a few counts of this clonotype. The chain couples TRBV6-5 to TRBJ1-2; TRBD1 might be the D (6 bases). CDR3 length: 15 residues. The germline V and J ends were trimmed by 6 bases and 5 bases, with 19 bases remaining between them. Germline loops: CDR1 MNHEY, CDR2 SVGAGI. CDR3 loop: CASSPQQRGVYGYTF. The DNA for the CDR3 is TGTGCCAGCAGCCCTCAACAGAGGGGGGTTTATGGCTACACCTTC.

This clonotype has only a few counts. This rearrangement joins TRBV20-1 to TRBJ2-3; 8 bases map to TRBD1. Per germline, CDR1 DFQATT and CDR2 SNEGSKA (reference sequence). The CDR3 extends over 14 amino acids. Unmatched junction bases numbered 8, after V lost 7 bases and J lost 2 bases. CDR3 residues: CSVARGPNTDTQYF. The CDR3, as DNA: TGCAGTGTGGCCAGGGGGCCTAACACAGATACGCAGTATTTT.

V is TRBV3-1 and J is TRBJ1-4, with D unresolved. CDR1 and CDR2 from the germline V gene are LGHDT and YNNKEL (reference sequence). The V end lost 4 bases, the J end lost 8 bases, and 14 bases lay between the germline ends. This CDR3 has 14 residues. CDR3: CASSPQPLGEKLFF. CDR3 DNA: TGTGCCAGCAGCCCCCAGCCATTAGGGGAAAAACTGTTTTTT.

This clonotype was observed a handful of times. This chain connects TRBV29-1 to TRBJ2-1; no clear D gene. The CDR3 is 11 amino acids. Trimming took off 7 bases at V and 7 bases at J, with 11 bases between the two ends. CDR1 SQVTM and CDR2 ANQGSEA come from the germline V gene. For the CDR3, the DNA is TGCAGCGCCCGACAAGGGAATGAGCAGTTCTTC. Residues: CSARQGNEQFF.

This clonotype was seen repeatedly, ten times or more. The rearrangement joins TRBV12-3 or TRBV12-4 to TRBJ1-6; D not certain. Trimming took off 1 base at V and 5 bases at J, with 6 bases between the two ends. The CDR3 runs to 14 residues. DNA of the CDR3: TGTGCCAGCAGTTTAGGGGCCAATAATTCACCCCTCCACTTT. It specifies CASSLGANNSPLHF.

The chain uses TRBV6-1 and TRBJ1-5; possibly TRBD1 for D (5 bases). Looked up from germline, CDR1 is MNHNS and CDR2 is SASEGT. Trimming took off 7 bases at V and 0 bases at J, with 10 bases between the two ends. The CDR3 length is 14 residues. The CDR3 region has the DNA TGTGCCAGCAATATGCAGGGTAGCAATCAGCCCCAGCATTTT. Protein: CASNMQGSNQPQHF.

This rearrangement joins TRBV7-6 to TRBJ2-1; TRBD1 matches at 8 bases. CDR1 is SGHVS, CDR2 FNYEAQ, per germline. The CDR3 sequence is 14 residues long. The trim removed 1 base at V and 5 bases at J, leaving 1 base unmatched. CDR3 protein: CASSLDRGNNEQFF. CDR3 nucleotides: TGTGCCAGCAGCTTAGACAGGGGGAACAATGAGCAGTTCTTC.

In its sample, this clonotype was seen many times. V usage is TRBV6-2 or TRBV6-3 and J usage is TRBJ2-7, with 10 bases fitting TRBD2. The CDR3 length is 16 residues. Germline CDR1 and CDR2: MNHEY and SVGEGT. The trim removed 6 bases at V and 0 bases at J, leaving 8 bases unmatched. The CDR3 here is CASSPPGLAVSYEQYV. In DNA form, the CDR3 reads TGTGCCAGCAGCCCTCCCGGACTAGCGGTCTCCTACGAGCAGTACGTC.

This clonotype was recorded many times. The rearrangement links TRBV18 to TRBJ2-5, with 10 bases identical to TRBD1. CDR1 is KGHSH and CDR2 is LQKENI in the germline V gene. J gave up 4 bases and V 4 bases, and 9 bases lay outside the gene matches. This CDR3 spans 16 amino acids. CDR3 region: CASSLLGTGVGETQYF. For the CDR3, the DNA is TGTGCCAGCTCACTCCTCGGGACAGGGGTAGGAGAGACCCAGTACTTC. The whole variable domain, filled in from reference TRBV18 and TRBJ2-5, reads NAGVMQNPRHLVRRRGQEARLRCSPMKGHSHVYWYRQLPEEGLKFMVYLQKENIIDESGMPKERFSAEFPKEGPSILRIQQVVRGDSAAYFCASSLLGTGVGETQYFGPGTRLLVL.